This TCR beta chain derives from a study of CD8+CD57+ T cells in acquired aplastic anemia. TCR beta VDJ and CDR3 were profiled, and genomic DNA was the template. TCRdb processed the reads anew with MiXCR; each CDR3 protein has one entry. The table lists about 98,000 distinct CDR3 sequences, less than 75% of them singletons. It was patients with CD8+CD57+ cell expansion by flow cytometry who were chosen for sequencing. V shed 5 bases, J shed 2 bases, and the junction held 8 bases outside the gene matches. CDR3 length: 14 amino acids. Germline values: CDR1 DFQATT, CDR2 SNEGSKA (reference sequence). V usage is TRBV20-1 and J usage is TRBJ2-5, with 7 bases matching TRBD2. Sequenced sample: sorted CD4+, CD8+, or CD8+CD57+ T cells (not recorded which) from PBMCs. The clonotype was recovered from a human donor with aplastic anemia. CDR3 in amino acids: CSAARTSRQETQYF. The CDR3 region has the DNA TGCAGTGCTGCTCGGACTAGTCGGCAAGAGACCCAGTACTTC.